These 14 T cell receptor beta chains share one sample of origin, sequenced in a study of T cell responses to AZD1222 COVID-19 vaccine. Assay: immunoSEQ multiplex PCR; the TCRdb copy retains only in-frame clones and omits some. The sample includes tens of thousands of clones, about three quarters seen only once; the top ten take 45% to 50%. Sequenced here: peripheral blood, sampled 28 days after the second AZD1222 dose. These TCRs come from an adult who received the AZD1222 COVID-19 vaccine.

This clone was counted a single time. The J gene is TRBJ2-7, the V gene TRBV30; D gene ambiguous. The germline gives CDR1 GTSNPN, CDR2 SVGIG (reference sequence). The CDR3 consists of 12 residues. Trimming removed 0 bases at V and 4 bases at J, with 7 bases between. The CDR3 is CAWSVGGYEQYF. CDR3 DNA sequence: TGTGCCTGGAGTGTAGGCGGTTACGAGCAGTACTTC.

This chain connects TRBV5-1 to TRBJ2-1, with 7 bases aligning to TRBD2. Germline V lookup: CDR1 SGHRS, CDR2 YFSETQ. The V segment lost 3 bases and the J segment 6 bases; nucleotides outside the gene matches: 12. The length of the CDR3 is 16 residues. The CDR3 reads CASSSGSGGPSNEQFF. For the CDR3, the DNA is TGCGCCAGCAGCTCGGGTTCGGGGGGTCCATCCAATGAGCAGTTCTTC.

In its sample, this clone was seen a few times. This chain links TRBV7-3 with TRBJ1-3; D not certain. The CDR3 is 15 residues long. V dropped 5 bases and J dropped 1 base, with 12 bases sitting between them. Germline V gene lookup returns CDR1 SGHTA and CDR2 FQGTGA. The CDR3 protein is CASSTNSLSGNTIYF. The CDR3 nucleotides are TGTGCCAGCAGCACCAACAGCCTTTCTGGAAACACCATATATTTT.

This chain joins TRBV11-1 and TRBJ2-2, with 7 bases identical to TRBD1. CDR1 and CDR2 from the germline V gene are SGHAT and FQDESV (reference sequence). CDR3 size: 15 residues. J was trimmed by 2 bases and V by 5 bases; bases with no gene match: 5. The CDR3 region has the DNA TGTGCCAGCAGCCCTCGACAGGGTAACACCGGGGAGCTGTTTTTT. Protein product: CASSPRQGNTGELFF.

This chain connects TRBV19 to TRBJ1-5; D not resolved. Trimming removed 4 bases from V and 0 bases from J, with 16 bases in between. The germline V gene encodes CDR1 LNHDA and CDR2 SQIVND (reference sequence). This CDR3 has 17 residues. The CDR3 bases are TGTGCCAGTAGTACTTTCGCCGGGATACATAGCAATCAGCCCCAGCATTTT. This translates into CASSTFAGIHSNQPQHF.

V usage is TRBV6-2 or TRBV6-3 and J usage is TRBJ2-1; TRBD1 or TRBD2 may be the D gene (5 bases each). Germline V gives CDR1 MNHEY, CDR2 SVGEGT. Trimming pared 2 bases from V and 6 bases from J, leaving 14 bases between. The CDR3 consists of 15 residues. The CDR3 is CASSYGEGRFNEQFF. The CDR3 coding sequence is TGTGCCAGCAGTTACGGTGAGGGGCGATTCAATGAGCAGTTCTTC.

J is TRBJ2-2 and V is TRBV19; D is unclear. The CDR3 covers 15 residues. Germline CDR1 LNHDA, CDR2 SQIVND (reference sequence). The V and J ends lost 5 bases and 0 bases respectively, with 10 bases between them. CDR3 sequence: CASSPGRTNTGELFF. The CDR3 nucleotides are TGTGCCAGTAGTCCCGGACGTACGAACACCGGGGAGCTGTTTTTT.

The chain carries TRBV3-1 (or the pseudogene TRBV3-2) and TRBJ2-7; D call uncertain. CDR3 size: 13 residues. V was clipped by 7 bases and J by 2 bases, with 12 bases between them. Germline V gene data show CDR1 as LGHDT and CDR2 as YNNKEL (reference sequence). The CDR3 here is CASTTVGTYEQYF. The CDR3, as DNA: TGTGCCAGCACCACAGTGGGAACCTACGAGCAGTACTTC.

V and J are TRBV29-1 and TRBJ2-1; D unclear. Trimming removed 1 base at V and 4 bases at J, with 11 bases between. Germline loops: CDR1 SQVTM, CDR2 ANQGSEA. This CDR3 is 14 amino acids long. CDR3 in amino acids: CSVEVYLTYNEQFF. The CDR3 region has the DNA TGCAGCGTTGAAGTTTATCTAACTTACAATGAGCAGTTCTTC.

This clone was detected only a few times. The chain has TRBV1 and TRBJ2-3; TRBD2 is taken as the D call from the table, unchecked against the DNA. TRBV1 is labeled a pseudogene. This CDR3 is 19 amino acids long. The CDR3 DNA follows: TGCACCAGCAGTCCTAGACTAGAACATGCCGGTTTCTTCGCAGATACGCAGTATTTT. Translating gives CTSSPRLEHAGFFADTQYF.

This clone was seen only a few times. The chain combines TRBV28 with TRBJ2-7; 7 bases agree with TRBD2. Germline loops: CDR1 MDHEN, CDR2 SYDVKM. Trimming removed 6 bases from V and 2 bases from J; junction bases left unmatched: 4. The CDR3 has 13 amino acids. For the CDR3, the DNA is TGTGCCAGCAGGGCTAGCGGAACCTACGAGCAGTACTTC. Residues: CASRASGTYEQYF. Full variable domain (outside the CDR3, taken from reference TRBV28 and TRBJ2-7): DVKVTQSSRYLVKRTGEKVFLECVQDMDHENMFWYRQDPGLGLRLIYFSYDVKMKEKGDIPEGYSVSREKKERFSLILESASTNQTSMYLCASRASGTYEQYFGPGTRLTVT.

The chain employs TRBV11-2 and TRBJ2-7, with 8 bases aligning to TRBD2. This CDR3 has 16 residues. The germline gives CDR1 SGHAT, CDR2 FQNNGV. The V segment lost 0 bases and the J segment 2 bases; nucleotides outside the gene matches: 6. The CDR3 is CASSLELTSETYEQYF. The CDR3 nucleotides are TGTGCCAGCAGCTTAGAACTGACTAGCGAGACCTACGAGCAGTACTTC.

In this sample, this clone turned up once. Compared with germline, one end of the junction differs, possibly owing to a read error. Within the sample, other DNA sequences also encode this same CDR3. The genes are TRBV15 and TRBJ1-1; D is ambiguous. The CDR3 is 13 residues long. Germline CDR1 and CDR2: LNHNV and YYDKDF (reference sequence). The CDR3 DNA sequence: TGTGCCACCAGTAGAGAGAGCCCGTCGGAAGCTTTCTTT. Translation gives CATSRESPSEAFF.

In its sample, this clone was seen a few times. The chain has TRBV23-1 and TRBJ2-7; 10 bases map to TRBD1. TRBV23-1 is filed as an ORF, its function uncertain. V shed 4 bases, J shed 2 bases, and the junction held 11 bases outside the gene matches. The length of the CDR3 is 17 residues. The CDR3 loop reads CASSRKVGQGPPYEQYF. CDR3 bases: TGCGCCAGCAGTCGAAAGGTGGGACAGGGGCCCCCCTACGAGCAGTACTTC.